The 26 T cell receptor beta chains listed next were all sequenced from one sample in a study of regulatory T cells in long-lasting Graves disease. Researchers made TCR beta libraries by using iRepertoire HTBI primers and running Arm-PCR on CDR3 regions. Via MiXCR, TCRdb re-called the multiplex PCR reads, giving one row per CDR3 protein. The data show about 340,000 distinct CDR3 sequences, 15% to 20% seen once. Time point specified: persistent/refractory GD, antithyroid drugs over 5 years with positive TRAb. The TCR library was made from RNA that had been extracted from PBMCs in TRIzol. Sequenced here: peripheral blood mononuclear cells (PBMCs), sampled when the disease was refractory, from a patient treated with antithyroid drugs. These receptor sequences come from a female donor with Graves disease.

This clonotype came up many times. V and J are TRBV6-1 and TRBJ2-7; TRBD1 or TRBD2 may be the D gene (5 bases each). V was shortened by 5 bases and J by 6 bases, with 17 bases between the two germline ends. CDR1 is MNHNS, CDR2 SASEGT, per germline. CDR3 length equals 14 residues. CDR3 sequence reads: CASSKPSKGREQYF. CDR3 nucleotides: TGTGCCAGCAGTAAACCTAGCAAGGGACGCGAGCAGTACTTC.

This clonotype has more than one count but fewer than ten. The V gene is TRBV12-3 or TRBV12-4, the J gene TRBJ2-3; 9 bases fit TRBD2. The junction had 7 bases not matched to a gene; V was cut back by 3 bases and J by 6 bases. The CDR3 has 15 amino acids. The CDR3 region has the DNA TGTGCCAGCAGTTTGGGAGCGGGAGGTTCCGATACGCAGTATTTT. It encodes CASSLGAGGSDTQYF.

This clonotype was detected ten times or more. The chain uses TRBV30 and TRBJ1-4; D not certain. The V gene lost 0 bases and the J gene lost 8 bases, with 7 bases spanning the gap. The CDR3 has 12 residues. Per germline, CDR1 GTSNPN and CDR2 SVGIG (reference sequence). The CDR3 loop reads CAWSVLDEKLFF. DNA of the CDR3: TGTGCCTGGAGTGTACTTGACGAAAAACTGTTTTTT.

This chain links TRBV27 with TRBJ2-2; D remains unclear. The CDR3 is 12 amino acids. With 5 bases removed from V and 6 bases from J, the gap between germline ends came to 7 bases. Germline V gene data show CDR1 as MNHEY and CDR2 as SMNVEV (reference sequence). CDR3 residues: CASSTLPGELFF. The CDR3 DNA follows: TGTGCCAGCAGTACCCTTCCCGGGGAGCTGTTTTTT.

The V call is TRBV9, the J call TRBJ1-3; tentative D call: TRBD1 (5 bases). V lost 0 bases, J lost 0 bases, and 7 bases lay in between. This CDR3 region has 15 residues. Germline assignment: CDR1 SGDLS and CDR2 YYNGEE. CDR3 coding DNA: TGTGCCAGCAGCGTAGCAGGGTACTCTGGAAACACCATATATTTT. It codes for CASSVAGYSGNTIYF.

This clonotype appeared a single time. Mismatch with germline at one junction end may stem from a read error. This chain links TRBV6-2 or TRBV6-3 with TRBJ2-1; the D gene is possibly TRBD2 (5 bases). CDR1 and CDR2 (germline): MNHEY, SVGEGT. The CDR3 covers 14 residues. CDR3 in DNA: TGTGGCAGCAGTTGGGGTATAACGGGGAATGAGCAGTTCTTC. This codes for CGSSWGITGNEQFF.

Here the CDR3 reads CASSLRAGPETQYF. The CDR3 DNA sequence: TGTGCCAGCAGCTTACGGGCCGGACCCGAAACCCAGTACTTC. This chain connects TRBV7-3 to TRBJ2-5; D is unclear. This CDR3 has 14 residues. Germline lookup yields CDR1 SGHTA and CDR2 FQGTGA. V lost 2 bases and J 8 bases, leaving 15 bases between the germline ends.

As regards this clonotype: At one boundary the junction diverges from the germline segment, which might be a read error. The chain is built from TRBV18 and TRBJ1-4; no firm D call. The CDR3 contains 15 residues. The germline gives CDR1 KGHSH, CDR2 LQKENI. The CDR3 loop is CAGSPRTVTNEKLFF. CDR3 coding DNA: TGTGCCGGCTCACCGAGGACTGTAACTAATGAAAAACTGTTTTTT.

In this sample, this clonotype turned up many times. The V call is TRBV6-2 or TRBV6-3, the J call TRBJ2-7, with 7 bases identical to TRBD1. The CDR3 extends over 16 amino acids. V was clipped by 8 bases and J by 4 bases; unmatched bases: 17. Germline-derived CDR1 and CDR2 are MNHEY and SVGEGT. In DNA, the CDR3 is TGTGCCAGCTTTTGGGACAGAGACGTCTCGGTTTACGAGCAGTACTTC. It specifies CASFWDRDVSVYEQYF.

This clonotype was counted a few times. This chain uses TRBV2 with TRBJ2-5; TRBD2 matches at 13 bases. Per germline, CDR1 SNHLY and CDR2 FYNNEI. With 4 bases clipped from V and 1 base from J, the junction kept 3 bases outside the gene matches. The CDR3 length is 16 residues. The CDR3 DNA sequence: TGTGCCAGCAGTGGGGGACTAGCGGGGCCCCAAGAGACCCAGTACTTC. Its protein is CASSGGLAGPQETQYF.

This chain links TRBV3-1 with TRBJ2-3, with 12 bases that match TRBD2. V lost 6 bases, J lost 5 bases, and 6 bases stayed unmatched. CDR3 size: 15 residues. Germline lookup yields CDR1 LGHDT and CDR2 YNNKEL (reference sequence). CDR3: CASRKTSGRLDTQYF. The DNA of the CDR3 is TGTGCCAGCAGAAAGACTAGCGGGAGATTAGATACGCAGTATTTT.

In DNA, the CDR3 is TGCAGTGCTAGGCCCCGGTTAGCCAAAAACATTCAGTACTTC. Its translation is CSARPRLAKNIQYF. The chain uses TRBV20-1 and TRBJ2-4; no firm D call. V was clipped by 3 bases and J by 0 bases, with 9 bases between them. The CDR3 extends over 14 amino acids. The germline V gene encodes CDR1 DFQATT and CDR2 SNEGSKA (reference sequence).

This clonotype has just a few counts. CDR3 protein: CASSMEGYKDTGELFF. The CDR3 DNA is TGTGCCAGTAGTATGGAGGGGTATAAGGACACCGGGGAGCTGTTTTTT. The chain links TRBV19 to TRBJ2-2; tentatively, D is TRBD2 (6 bases). Between the trimmed V and J ends, which lost 3 bases and 3 bases, there was a span of 14 bases. CDR1 and CDR2 from the germline V gene are LNHDA and SQIVND (reference sequence). This CDR3 region has 16 residues. Drawing the rest from reference TRBV19 and TRBJ2-2, the complete variable domain is DGGITQSPKYLFRKEGQNVTLSCEQNLNHDAMYWYRQDPGQGLRLIYYSQIVNDFQKGDIAEGYSVSREKKESFPLTVTSAQKNPTAFYLCASSMEGYKDTGELFFGEGSRLTVL.

At least ten counts were recorded for this clonotype. This chain uses TRBV2 with TRBJ2-5; 11 bases match TRBD1. Germline assignment: CDR1 SNHLY and CDR2 FYNNEI. Trimming took 6 bases from V and 1 from J; bases not matched to a gene: 7. This CDR3 region has 16 residues. The CDR3 loop is CASSPRTGGPQETQYF. CDR3 sequence (DNA): TGTGCCAGCAGCCCCCGGACAGGGGGCCCCCAAGAGACCCAGTACTTC.

This clonotype was counted between two and nine times. CDR3 loop: CASSDGTSGGAEAKNIQYF. CDR3 bases: TGTGCCAGCAGCGACGGGACTAGCGGGGGGGCCGAAGCCAAAAACATTCAGTACTTC. The chain carries TRBV11-2 and TRBJ2-4, with 16 positions matching TRBD2. V gave up 5 bases and J gave up 0 bases; unmatched junction bases: 7. Germline V gene data show CDR1 as SGHAT and CDR2 as FQNNGV. This CDR3 has 19 residues.

This clonotype was observed at least ten times. This chain uses TRBV12-3 or TRBV12-4 with TRBJ1-4; 7 bases fit TRBD1. The V gene end was trimmed by 1 base and the J gene end by 6 bases; junction bases not matched to a gene: 2. The CDR3 is 14 amino acids. The DNA of the CDR3 is TGTGCCAGCAGTTTAGGACAGGGAGATGAAAAACTGTTTTTT. Its protein is CASSLGQGDEKLFF.

This clonotype was picked up one time. This chain connects TRBV4-3 to TRBJ1-2; D ambiguous. There are 15 residues in the CDR3. CDR1 LGHNA and CDR2 YSLEER come from the germline V gene. Trimming took off 3 bases at V and 4 bases at J, with 15 bases between the two ends. In DNA, the CDR3 is TGCGCCAGCAGCCAGTCGTGGGCCCCGGTCTATGGCTACACCTTC. It yields the protein CASSQSWAPVYGYTF.

This clonotype came up a few times. V and J are TRBV20-1 and TRBJ1-5; D is perhaps TRBD1 (5 bases). The V end was cut by 5 bases, the J end by 3 bases, with 11 bases between. The germline V gene encodes CDR1 DFQATT and CDR2 SNEGSKA (reference sequence). This CDR3 contains 13 residues. The chain's CDR3 is CSAQGPINQPQHF. CDR3 bases: TGCAGTGCTCAGGGACCGATCAATCAGCCCCAGCATTTT.

This clonotype was counted ten times or more. V gene TRBV20-1 combines with J gene TRBJ1-2; D is ambiguous. This CDR3 is 12 amino acids long. The V gene lost 3 bases and the J gene lost 1 base, with 6 bases spanning the gap. In germline, CDR1 is DFQATT, CDR2 SNEGSKA (reference sequence). CDR3 residues: CSASRDNYGYTF. In nucleotides, the CDR3 is TGCAGTGCTAGTAGGGATAACTATGGCTACACCTTC.

This clonotype has a count of ten or more. The V gene is TRBV20-1, the J gene TRBJ1-5; no reliable D call. This CDR3 contains 14 residues. V was trimmed by 0 bases and J by 0 bases, leaving 6 bases between them. CDR1 is DFQATT, CDR2 SNEGSKA, per germline (reference sequence). Here the CDR3 DNA reads TGCAGTGCTAGAGATAGGAATAGCAATCAGCCCCAGCATTTT. Translated, it gives CSARDRNSNQPQHF.

This clonotype was observed a few times. This chain links TRBV12-3 or TRBV12-4 with TRBJ2-2, with 11 bases aligning to TRBD2. Germline trimming cut 9 bases from V and 6 bases from J; bases unmatched to any gene: 6. There are 14 residues in the CDR3. CDR3: CASTGTSGSGELFF. The CDR3 DNA sequence: TGTGCCAGTACCGGGACTAGCGGTTCCGGGGAGCTGTTTTTT.

The V and J genes are TRBV29-1 and TRBJ1-3, with 9 bases matching TRBD1. The CDR3 extends over 15 amino acids. Germline CDR1 is SQVTM and CDR2 is ANQGSEA. V lost 2 bases and J lost 0; bases outside the gene matches: 2. The CDR3 nucleotides are TGCAGCGTTGAAACGGGACAGGGCTCTGGAAACACCATATATTTT. Translated, it gives CSVETGQGSGNTIYF.

Many counts were recorded for this clonotype. The chain is built from TRBV28 and TRBJ2-5, with 12 bases lining up with TRBD2. The germline V gene encodes CDR1 MDHEN and CDR2 SYDVKM. This CDR3 is 17 amino acids long. V dropped 3 bases and J dropped 1; count of bases not matched to a gene: 6. CDR3 protein: CASSFTSGRPGQETQYF. The DNA for the CDR3 is TGTGCCAGCAGTTTTACTAGCGGGAGGCCGGGCCAAGAGACCCAGTACTTC.

This clonotype was picked up many times. Here the CDR3 DNA reads TGTGCCAGCAGTTTAGGGACAGGGCTGAGCAATCAGCCCCAGCATTTT. Translating it yields CASSLGTGLSNQPQHF. This chain links TRBV12-3 or TRBV12-4 with TRBJ1-5; 8 bases agree with TRBD1. With V trimmed by 1 base and J by 1 base, 3 bases remained unmatched. There are 16 residues in the CDR3.

The CDR3 region is CASSPPPGGETQYF. The DNA of the CDR3 is TGTGCCAGCAGTCCCCCCCCGGGCGGGGAGACCCAGTACTTC. The V gene is TRBV12-3 or TRBV12-4, the J gene TRBJ2-5, with D maybe TRBD2 (5 bases). Between the trimmed V and J ends, which lost 5 bases and 5 bases, there was a span of 15 bases. This CDR3 is built from 14 residues.

The gene calls are TRBV6-1 and TRBJ1-2, with a possible D match to TRBD1 (6 bases). Trimming cost V 7 bases and J 5 bases, with 20 bases left between them. The CDR3 length is 15 residues. The germline V gene has CDR1 MNHNS and CDR2 SASEGT. The CDR3 sequence: CASTTPSRGRYGYTF. CDR3 in DNA: TGTGCCAGCACCACACCGTCCAGGGGAAGATATGGCTACACCTTC.